The present TCR beta chain was sequenced within a study of identical twins (dated by TCRdb to about 2016). Study-wide context: The study deep-sequenced TCR alpha and beta repertoires from monozygotic twins, unrelated adults of various ages and cord blood to test whether fetal clonotypes persist. To rule out contamination, the twin experiments were replicated at different times with different library preparation protocols. Study-wide conclusions, independent of this receptor: Recombination models systematically underestimated out-of-frame TCR alpha sharing in monozygotic twins but agreed with sharing between unrelated individuals. Abundant cord blood beta clonotypes carried fewer insertions; young adult naive repertoires showed a weaker similar trend, while memory repertoires showed none. Because the same donors could not be followed over many years, the conclusions relied on cross-sectional statistical analysis. Out-of-frame TCR alpha sequences shared between twins showed an excess of low generation-probability sequences compared with coincidental sharing between unrelated individuals. Zero-insertion analyses could be partly confounded by invariant T cells such as MAIT and iNKT, although diverse VJ usage argued against such confounding for most clonotypes. The excess sharing between twins in beta out-of-frame sequences was weaker because fewer shared sequences reduced the signal-to-noise ratio.

Library preparation used 5' RACE. Instrument on record: Illumina HiSeq 2000. A universal primer binding site was added through template switching, and the final cDNA carried a unique molecular identifier so that TCR cDNA molecules could be counted accurately. First-strand cDNA for TCR alpha and beta chains was synthesized from specific primers in the conserved constant-segment region. To control for contamination, each cDNA library was double barcoded with a SMART-Mk sample barcode plus Illumina barcodes. TruSeq adapter sequences, together with Illumina sample barcodes, were added in two successive PCR steps. The TCR alpha and beta cDNA libraries were sequenced on the Illumina HiSeq platform using custom primers. The paper's data handling went like this. MiGEC processed the raw reads to extract unique molecular identifiers, while MiXCR was used to determine the CDR3 positions. Recombination models were inferred per individual with the repgenHMM and IGoR tools using an EM algorithm. The analysis of shared clonotypes was done with the tcR package in R, with sharing normalized by the product of cloneset sizes. Out-of-frame nonproductive sequences were analyzed to study raw recombination free of thymic and clonal selection effects. TCRdb trimmed public reads at Q25 via fastp, called clones via MiXCR and kept in-frame beta chains. When rows share a CDR3 protein, they turn into one entry using the most common DNA and genes. TCRdb's processing, not the authors', yielded these V and J calls. The sample profile shows fewer than 550,000 distinct CDR3 sequences; 13% to 15% of them were found once. The top ten hold more than 0.8% of the sample.

CDR1 ENHRY and CDR2 SYGVKD are derived from the germline V gene. Including the terminal cysteine and phenylalanine, the CDR3 comprises 13 residues. The retained sequence is limited to the CDR3, 39 bases, with the frame set at the first base. V loses 2 bases, J loses 5 bases, and the germline ends lie 10 bases apart. Every donor was a healthy Caucasian. Three pairs of female monozygotic twins, all aged 18 to 29 years, made up the twin cohort. Positive isolation kits from Invitrogen were used to isolate CD4+ and CD8+ T cell populations. This clonotype was detected a few times. Its antigen remains undetermined. Nothing much larger sits one base from this clone, and base qualities are not available. Another study also made use of these data, one on yellow fever vaccine responses in identical twins. From that second study: The authors reported that the T cell response to vaccination in identical twins appeared partly convergent and partly personalized. The study precisely tracked vaccine-responding T cell clones in identical twins.

Sequenced sample: CD4+ T cells sorted from blood. This sequence was found in a woman younger than 30 in good health. The V and J segments used are TRBV10-3 and TRBJ2-7, with TRBD1 perhaps the D gene, on 6 matching bases. The encoded CDR3 is CAISERDIDEQYF. Here is the DNA: TGTGCCATCAGTGAGAGGGACATTGACGAGCAGTACTTC.